This T cell receptor (beta chain) was recovered during a study of shared clonotypes between healthy human individuals. Study conclusions and caveats: Only blood samples were collected, and tissue repertoires likely differ. Around 5% was the fraction of naive CD4 clonotypes found shared across four donors. Memory subsets had estimated richness that was generally smaller than that of naive subsets.

The V and J ends lost 3 bases and 4 bases respectively, with 18 bases between them. Germline V gene sequence: CDR1 LGHNA, CDR2 YNFKEQ. There are 16 residues in the CDR3. Authors' methods: Junction-only immunoSEQ data arrived without quality scores, meaning filtering differed. Sequencing was performed with immunoSEQ multiplex PCR; in TCRdb, only in-frame clones are kept and a portion is missing. D and trimming come from the DNA, and the V and J calls and clone size come from that table. This sample has fewer than 2.5 million clones, with 90% to 95% found just once. With respect to this clone: Its antigen remains unidentified.

The material sequenced was naive CD4+ T cells from PBMCs. Documented subset: CD45RA+ positively selected. The sequence was obtained from a man between 18 and 29 years old in good health. Some clones in this sample may be carry-over from other donors' samples. The chain uses TRBV4-2 and TRBJ1-2; D unclear. The CDR3 region is CASSHPGPPDFYGYTF. The CDR3 DNA reads TGTGCCAGCAGCCACCCCGGTCCCCCAGACTTCTATGGCTACACCTTC.